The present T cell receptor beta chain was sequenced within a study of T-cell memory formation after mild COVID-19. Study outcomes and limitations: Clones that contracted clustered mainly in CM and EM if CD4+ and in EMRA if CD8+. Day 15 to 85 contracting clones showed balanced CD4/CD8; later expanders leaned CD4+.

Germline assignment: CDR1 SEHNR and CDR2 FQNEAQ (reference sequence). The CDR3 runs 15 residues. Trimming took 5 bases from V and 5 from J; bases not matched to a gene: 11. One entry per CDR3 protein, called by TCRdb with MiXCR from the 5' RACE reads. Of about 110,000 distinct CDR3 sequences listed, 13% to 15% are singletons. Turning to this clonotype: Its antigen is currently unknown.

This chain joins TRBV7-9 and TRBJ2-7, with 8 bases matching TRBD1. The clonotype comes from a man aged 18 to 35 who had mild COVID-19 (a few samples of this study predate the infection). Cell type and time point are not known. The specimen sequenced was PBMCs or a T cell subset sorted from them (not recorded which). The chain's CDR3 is CASSQQQGAFDEQYF. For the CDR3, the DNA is TGTGCCAGCAGCCAGCAGCAGGGGGCCTTCGACGAGCAGTACTTC.